Sequencing of this T cell receptor beta chain was carried out in a study of T cell clonotyping in hematopoietic cell transplantation. Study findings and constraints: Few recipient clonotypes overlapped donors; over 95% were de novo at given depth.

A word on this clone: Its antigen is still unknown.

The repertoire was sequenced with immunoSEQ multiplex PCR; TCRdb's copy has only in-frame clones and lacks some. The sample includes around 15,000 clones, approximately 61% of them seen just once. Per germline, CDR1 MGHRA and CDR2 YSYEKL. CDR3 length: 19 amino acids. V lost 0 bases to trimming and J lost 3 bases; unmatched junction nucleotides: 4. This chain joins TRBV4-1 and TRBJ2-6; 14 positions agree with TRBD2. Sequencing was performed on PBMCs, taken 30 days after allogeneic stem cell transplant. This receptor was obtained from a male patient aged 45-59 years who had an allogeneic stem cell transplant from an unrelated donor, so T cells may come from the graft donor. Some clones in this sample may be carry-over from other donors' samples. CDR3 nucleotide sequence: TGCGCCAGCAGCCAAGAGACTAGCGGGGGGGCTCATGGGGCCAACGTCCTGACTTTC. Protein product: CASSQETSGGAHGANVLTF.